The rows below give T cell receptor beta chains drawn from one sample of a study of beta chain features in type 1 diabetes. Data came from immunoSEQ multiplex PCR; TCRdb stores just in-frame clones and leaves some out. Of 70,000 to 90,000 clones listed, 25% to 35% are singletons. Sequenced sample: stem cell memory CD4+ T cells from blood. The origin of the receptors is a young woman in good health. Both conserved end residues are part of each CDR3. Each record gives: D gene, J gene, clone size, V gene, CDR3 DNA, CDR3 protein. A D gene is named only where the DNA matches it firmly. A row's size may be missing; if present it is once, few, many or a size class.

d_call: TRBD1
j_call: TRBJ2-7
clone_size: few
v_call: TRBV5-1
cdr3_nt: TGCGCCAGCCGTTCAGGGGGCGCCGGGTACGAGCAGTACTTC
cdr3_aa: CASRSGGAGYEQYF

d_call: TRBD2
j_call: TRBJ2-7
clone_size: few
v_call: TRBV5-1
cdr3_nt: TGCGCCAGCAGCGTCGGGACTAGCGGGATCTCCTACGAGCAGTACTTC
cdr3_aa: CASSVGTSGISYEQYF

d_call: TRBD1
j_call: TRBJ1-6
clone_size: NA
v_call: TRBV7-2
cdr3_nt: TGTGCCAGCAGCCTTACGGGACAGGGGGCTCTCTCCTATAATTCACCCCTCCACTTT
cdr3_aa: CASSLTGQGALSYNSPLHF

d_call: TRBD2
j_call: TRBJ2-5
clone_size: NA
v_call: TRBV18
cdr3_nt: TGTGCCAGCTCACCACAAGGACTAGCGGGTGAGCAGTACTTC
cdr3_aa: CASSPQGLAGEQYF

d_call: TRBD1
j_call: TRBJ1-3
clone_size: few
v_call: TRBV5-1
cdr3_nt: TGCGCCAGCAGCCGGGACAGGGGGACGGGCTCTGGAAACACCATATATTTT
cdr3_aa: CASSRDRGTGSGNTIYF

d_call: NA
j_call: TRBJ2-2
clone_size: few
v_call: TRBV18
cdr3_nt: TGTGCCAGCTCACCCTCTTCAGGCACCGGGGAGCTGTTTTTT
cdr3_aa: CASSPSSGTGELFF

d_call: NA
j_call: TRBJ1-1
clone_size: NA
v_call: TRBV7-9
cdr3_nt: TGTGCCAGCAGTTTCCAGGGGAACACTGAAGCTTTCTTT
cdr3_aa: CASSFQGNTEAFF

d_call: TRBD1
j_call: TRBJ1-4
clone_size: NA
v_call: TRBV29-1
cdr3_nt: TGCAGCGTGACCCCGGGACAGGACCAGGGAAAACTGTTTTTT
cdr3_aa: CSVTPGQDQGKLFF

d_call: NA
j_call: TRBJ2-1
clone_size: NA
v_call: TRBV2
cdr3_nt: TGTGCCAGCGGGATAGGGGGAGCGCCCAATGAGCAGTTCTTC
cdr3_aa: CASGIGGAPNEQFF

d_call: TRBD2
j_call: TRBJ2-1
clone_size: NA
v_call: TRBV7-6
cdr3_nt: TGTGCCAGCAGCACCCGACTAGCGGGAGGGCACTACAATGAGCAGTTCTTC
cdr3_aa: CASSTRLAGGHYNEQFF

d_call: NA
j_call: TRBJ2-6
clone_size: few
v_call: TRBV7-8
cdr3_nt: TGTGCCAGCAGCTTAGATGTCTTTCAGGCGGGGGCCAACGTCCTGACTTTC
cdr3_aa: CASSLDVFQAGANVLTF

d_call: NA
j_call: TRBJ1-4
clone_size: NA
v_call: TRBV19
cdr3_nt: TGTGCCAGTAGTGTCCTGGGCGCCGGTCATGAAAAACTGTTTTTT
cdr3_aa: CASSVLGAGHEKLFF

d_call: TRBD2
j_call: TRBJ2-3
clone_size: NA
v_call: TRBV5-1
cdr3_nt: TGCGCCAGCAGCGCGGGGAGGGATCCGGGCACAGATACGCAGTATTTT
cdr3_aa: CASSAGRDPGTDTQYF

d_call: NA
j_call: TRBJ1-1
clone_size: NA
v_call: TRBV10-3
cdr3_nt: TGTGCCATCGGACCGACAGGGAACACTGAAGCTTTCTTT
cdr3_aa: CAIGPTGNTEAFF

d_call: TRBD2
j_call: TRBJ2-2
clone_size: few
v_call: TRBV5-1
cdr3_nt: TGCGCCAGCAGCCGGACTAGCGGGAGGCAGACCGGGGAGCTGTTTTTT
cdr3_aa: CASSRTSGRQTGELFF

d_call: NA
j_call: TRBJ2-7
clone_size: NA
v_call: TRBV6-1
cdr3_nt: TGTGCCAGCAGTGCCCAACTGGCGGCTTCCTCCTACGAGCAGTACTTC
cdr3_aa: CASSAQLAASSYEQYF

d_call: TRBD1
j_call: TRBJ1-6
clone_size: few
v_call: TRBV4-2
cdr3_nt: TGTGCCAGCAGCCTTGGGACAGGGGAGCAGAATTCACCCCTCCACTTT
cdr3_aa: CASSLGTGEQNSPLHF

d_call: NA
j_call: TRBJ2-7
clone_size: NA
v_call: TRBV19
cdr3_nt: TGTGCCAGTAGTCCCCGGGACACCGCCTACGAGCAGTACTTC
cdr3_aa: CASSPRDTAYEQYF

d_call: TRBD1
j_call: TRBJ2-7
clone_size: few
v_call: TRBV6-5
cdr3_nt: TGTGCCAGCAGTTACTCGGACAGGTTCGAGCAGTACTTC
cdr3_aa: CASSYSDRFEQYF

d_call: TRBD2
j_call: TRBJ2-1
clone_size: few
v_call: TRBV5-1
cdr3_nt: TGCGCCAGCAGCTTGGCCGGGACTAGCGGGAGTGGTGAGCAGTTCTTC
cdr3_aa: CASSLAGTSGSGEQFF

d_call: NA
j_call: TRBJ2-3
clone_size: NA
v_call: TRBV27
cdr3_nt: TGTGCCAGCTCGATTCCCCAGGGGAAGGATACGCAGTATTTT
cdr3_aa: CASSIPQGKDTQYF

d_call: NA
j_call: TRBJ1-3
clone_size: few
v_call: TRBV16
cdr3_nt: TGTGCCAGCAGCCAATCACCAGGACAAGGCGACAACACCATATATTTT
cdr3_aa: CASSQSPGQGDNTIYF

d_call: TRBD2
j_call: TRBJ2-3
clone_size: few
v_call: TRBV7-3
cdr3_nt: TGTGCCAGCAGCTTCGCCGGACTAGCCACAGATACGCAGTATTTT
cdr3_aa: CASSFAGLATDTQYF

d_call: TRBD1
j_call: TRBJ1-6
clone_size: NA
v_call: TRBV14
cdr3_nt: TGTGCCAGCAGCCACGCCTTCGGGACAGGGGAAGGGTCACCCCTCCACTTT
cdr3_aa: CASSHAFGTGEGSPLHF

d_call: TRBD2
j_call: TRBJ2-3
clone_size: NA
v_call: TRBV7-9
cdr3_nt: TGTGCCAGCAGCTTCCTAGCGGGAGGGTCCACAGATACGCAGTATTTT
cdr3_aa: CASSFLAGGSTDTQYF

d_call: NA
j_call: TRBJ1-2
clone_size: NA
v_call: TRBV7-2
cdr3_nt: TGTGCCAGCAGCTCCTTGGGAGCTAACTATGGCTACACCTTC
cdr3_aa: CASSSLGANYGYTF

d_call: NA
j_call: TRBJ2-3
clone_size: few
v_call: TRBV5-5
cdr3_nt: TGTGCCAGCAGCTTTCGACACCTTTACTCCACAGATACGCAGTATTTT
cdr3_aa: CASSFRHLYSTDTQYF

d_call: NA
j_call: TRBJ2-7
clone_size: few
v_call: TRBV7-2
cdr3_nt: TGTGCCAGCAGCTTAGATAGCAGCATCTACGAGCAGTACTTC
cdr3_aa: CASSLDSSIYEQYF

d_call: TRBD1
j_call: TRBJ1-1
clone_size: NA
v_call: TRBV6-5
cdr3_nt: TGTGCCAGCAGTTTTCACAGGGGGAACACTGAAGCTTTCTTT
cdr3_aa: CASSFHRGNTEAFF

d_call: TRBD2
j_call: TRBJ2-1
clone_size: NA
v_call: TRBV7-8
cdr3_nt: TGTGCCAGCAGCTTAGCCCCTAGCGGGGATAGTGAGCAGTTCTTC
cdr3_aa: CASSLAPSGDSEQFF

d_call: TRBD1
j_call: TRBJ1-2
clone_size: NA
v_call: TRBV18
cdr3_nt: TGTGCCAGCTCACCCGGGGACAGTAACTATGGCTACACCTTC
cdr3_aa: CASSPGDSNYGYTF

d_call: NA
j_call: TRBJ2-7
clone_size: NA
v_call: TRBV20-1
cdr3_nt: TGCAGTGCGACGCAGGATCACGAGCAGTACTTC
cdr3_aa: CSATQDHEQYF

d_call: TRBD2
j_call: TRBJ2-3
clone_size: few
v_call: TRBV5-1
cdr3_nt: TGCGCCAGCAGCTTGGGACTAGCGCCGGTTGATACGCAGTATTTT
cdr3_aa: CASSLGLAPVDTQYF

d_call: NA
j_call: TRBJ2-6
clone_size: few
v_call: TRBV18
cdr3_nt: TGTGCCAGCTCACCTCCGCTGGGAGAGGCCAACGTCCTGACTTTC
cdr3_aa: CASSPPLGEANVLTF

d_call: NA
j_call: TRBJ1-1
clone_size: NA
v_call: TRBV7-5
cdr3_nt: TGTGCCAGAAGCCGTCGCGGGGGGCACATGAACACTGAAGCTTTCTTT
cdr3_aa: CARSRRGGHMNTEAFF

d_call: NA
j_call: TRBJ1-1
clone_size: NA
v_call: TRBV29-1
cdr3_nt: TGCAGCGCTGGACGGACCGGACTCGAAGCTTTCTTT
cdr3_aa: CSAGRTGLEAFF

d_call: NA
j_call: TRBJ1-2
clone_size: few
v_call: TRBV2
cdr3_nt: TGTGCCAGCACCGACTGGGGGGGGAACTATGGCTACACCTTC
cdr3_aa: CASTDWGGNYGYTF

d_call: NA
j_call: TRBJ2-2
clone_size: few
v_call: TRBV7-8
cdr3_nt: TGTGCCAGCAGACAGGACACCGGGGAGCTGTTTTTT
cdr3_aa: CASRQDTGELFF

d_call: NA
j_call: TRBJ2-7
clone_size: NA
v_call: TRBV5-1
cdr3_nt: TGCGCCAGCAGCCCAGGACATATTGACTCCTACGAGCAGTACTTC
cdr3_aa: CASSPGHIDSYEQYF

d_call: NA
j_call: TRBJ1-2
clone_size: few
v_call: TRBV19
cdr3_nt: TGTGCCAGTAGCAACCAGGGATATGGCTACACCTTC
cdr3_aa: CASSNQGYGYTF

d_call: TRBD1
j_call: TRBJ1-2
clone_size: few
v_call: TRBV19
cdr3_nt: TGTGCCAGTAGTATGATAGGGGGCGACTATGGCTACACCTTC
cdr3_aa: CASSMIGGDYGYTF

d_call: NA
j_call: TRBJ2-3
clone_size: few
v_call: TRBV27
cdr3_nt: TGTGCCAGCAGACAACAGGGTCCAGATACGCAGTATTTT
cdr3_aa: CASRQQGPDTQYF

d_call: NA
j_call: TRBJ1-1
clone_size: NA
v_call: TRBV30
cdr3_nt: TGTGCCTCTGCGATGAAGATGAACACTGAAGCTTTCTTT
cdr3_aa: CASAMKMNTEAFF

d_call: NA
j_call: TRBJ2-7
clone_size: NA
v_call: TRBV2
cdr3_nt: TGTGCCAGCATGGCCACTACGAAGCAGTACTTC
cdr3_aa: CASMATTKQYF

d_call: TRBD1
j_call: TRBJ2-7
clone_size: few
v_call: TRBV6-1
cdr3_nt: TGTGCCAGCCCTTCTCGCGCAGACAGGGGGAACGAGCAGTACTTC
cdr3_aa: CASPSRADRGNEQYF